This TCR beta chain was obtained from a study of neurological immune-mediated disorders. In germline, CDR1 is SGHAT, CDR2 FQNNGV. The CDR3 totals 14 residues. V gave up 0 bases and J gave up 10 bases; unmatched junction bases: 5. Study-level points and caveats: The multiple sclerosis repertoire cluster was not associated with any clinical or MRI feature, with the authors stating that larger cohorts are needed. HTLV-1-associated myelopathy had the most TCR clonal expansion, while multiple sclerosis had the least, a level that fell below healthy controls.

There are many counts of this clonotype. Its antigen is as yet unknown. A single run covered 15-18 subjects with over 170 million TCR-beta sequences. One entry per CDR3 protein, called by TCRdb with MiXCR from the 5' RACE reads. The table lists 55,000 to 65,000 distinct CDR3 sequences, about 4% of them singletons. Where libraries were unsorted, they were derived from 2 million PBMCs stored at -80 degrees C. The specimen was PBMCs. This sequence originates from a woman aged 50 to 65 with multiple sclerosis. The chain employs TRBV11-2 and TRBJ2-1, with TRBD2 identical over 8 bases. The CDR3 DNA sequence: TGTGCCAGCAGCTTAGAGGCCGGCGGGAGGGAGCAGTTCTTC. It encodes CASSLEAGGREQFF. Full variable domain (remainder filled in from reference TRBV11-2 and TRBJ2-1): EAGVAQSPRYKIIEKRQSVAFWCNPISGHATLYWYQQILGQGPKLLIQFQNNGVVDDSQLPKDRFSAERLKGVDSTLKIQPAKLEDSAVYLCASSLEAGGREQFFGPGTRLTVL.